This T cell receptor beta chain was found in a study of T-cell reconstitution after alpha-beta-depleted transplantation in children. Trimming took 10 bases from V and 3 from J, leaving 9 bases between them. Germline V gene data show CDR1 as SNHLY and CDR2 as FYNNEI. The CDR3 extends over 11 amino acids. Preparation of the TCRbeta library used unique molecular identifiers. TCRdb redid the calling of the PCR reads with MiXCR, one entry per CDR3 protein. The sample includes 350,000 to 400,000 distinct CDR3 sequences, 13% of them seen just once. The sample in question was PBMCs, obtained from the stem cell graft. The chain is built from TRBV2 and TRBJ1-2; D might be TRBD1 (6 bases). The TCR sequence derives from a human donor who donated a stem cell graft to a child with Fanconi anemia. The CDR3 region has the DNA TGTGCCACTGCAGGGGACTATGGCTACACCTTC. It yields the protein CATAGDYGYTF.